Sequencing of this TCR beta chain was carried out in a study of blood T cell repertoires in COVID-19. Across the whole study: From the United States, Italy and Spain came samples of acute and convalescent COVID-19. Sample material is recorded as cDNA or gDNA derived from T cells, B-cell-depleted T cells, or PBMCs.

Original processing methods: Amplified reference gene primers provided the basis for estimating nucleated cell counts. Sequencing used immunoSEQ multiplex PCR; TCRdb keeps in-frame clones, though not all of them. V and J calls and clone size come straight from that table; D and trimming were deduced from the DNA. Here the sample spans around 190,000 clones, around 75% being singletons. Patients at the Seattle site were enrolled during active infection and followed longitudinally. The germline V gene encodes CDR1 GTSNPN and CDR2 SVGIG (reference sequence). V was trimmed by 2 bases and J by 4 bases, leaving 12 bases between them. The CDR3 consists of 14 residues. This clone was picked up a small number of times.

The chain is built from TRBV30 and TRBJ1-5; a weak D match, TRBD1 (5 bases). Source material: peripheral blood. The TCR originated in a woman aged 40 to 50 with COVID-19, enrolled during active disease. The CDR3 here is CAWSTPQGNQPQHF. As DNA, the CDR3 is TGTGCCTGGAGTACGCCCCAGGGAAATCAGCCCCAGCATTTT.